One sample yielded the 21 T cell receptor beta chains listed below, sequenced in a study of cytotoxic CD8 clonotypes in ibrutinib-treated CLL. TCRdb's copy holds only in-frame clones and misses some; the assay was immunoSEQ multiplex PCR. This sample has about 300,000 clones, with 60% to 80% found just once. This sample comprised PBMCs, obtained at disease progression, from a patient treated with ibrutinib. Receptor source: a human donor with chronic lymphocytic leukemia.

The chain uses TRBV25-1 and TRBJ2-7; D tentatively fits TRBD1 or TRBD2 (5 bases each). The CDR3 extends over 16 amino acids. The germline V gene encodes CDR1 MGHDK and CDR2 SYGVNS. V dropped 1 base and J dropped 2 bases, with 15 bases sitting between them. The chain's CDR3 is CASSESSGTRPYEQYF. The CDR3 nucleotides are TGTGCCAGCAGTGAATCATCGGGGACCAGACCCTACGAGCAGTACTTC.

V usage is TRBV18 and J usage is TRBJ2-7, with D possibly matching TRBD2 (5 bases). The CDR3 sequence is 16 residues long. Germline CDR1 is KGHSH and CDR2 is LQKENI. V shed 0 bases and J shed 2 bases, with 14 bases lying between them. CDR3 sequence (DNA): TGTGCCAGCTCACCACCGAAGGACTCGATACCCTACGAGCAGTACTTC. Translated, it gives CASSPPKDSIPYEQYF.

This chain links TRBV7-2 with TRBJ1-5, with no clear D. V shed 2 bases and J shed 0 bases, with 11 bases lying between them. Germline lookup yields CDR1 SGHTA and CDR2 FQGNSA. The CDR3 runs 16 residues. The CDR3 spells CASSLWSGYSNQPQHF. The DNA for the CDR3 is TGTGCCAGCAGCTTATGGAGCGGTTATAGCAATCAGCCCCAGCATTTT.

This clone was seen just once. Here the CDR3 DNA reads TGTGCCAGCAGCAAAGGGGTGCTAGCGGGCGGCACAGATACGCAGTATTTT. It yields the protein CASSKGVLAGGTDTQYF. This chain uses TRBV21-1 with TRBJ2-3; TRBD2, the D gene given by the table, was not confirmed from the DNA. TRBV21-1 is an annotated pseudogene. CDR3 length: 17 amino acids.

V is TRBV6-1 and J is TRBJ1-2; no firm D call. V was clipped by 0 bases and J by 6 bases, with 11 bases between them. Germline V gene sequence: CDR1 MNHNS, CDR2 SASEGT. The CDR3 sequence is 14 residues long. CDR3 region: CASSEAVTLDGYTF. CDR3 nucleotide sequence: TGTGCCAGCAGTGAAGCGGTTACCTTAGATGGCTACACCTTC.

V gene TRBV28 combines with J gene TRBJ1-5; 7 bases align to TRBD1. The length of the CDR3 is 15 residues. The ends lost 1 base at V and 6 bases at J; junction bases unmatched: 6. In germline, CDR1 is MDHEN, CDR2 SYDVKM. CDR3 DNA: TGTGCCAGCAGTTTATTCAGGGGGTCGGGTCAGCCCCAGCATTTT. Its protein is CASSLFRGSGQPQHF.

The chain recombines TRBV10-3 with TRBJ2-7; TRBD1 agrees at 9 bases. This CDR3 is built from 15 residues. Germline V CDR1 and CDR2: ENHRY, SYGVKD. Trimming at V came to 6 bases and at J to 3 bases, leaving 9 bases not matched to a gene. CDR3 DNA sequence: TGTGCCATCAGCATTATGACAGGGGGGATCTACGAGCAGTACTTC. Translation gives CAISIMTGGIYEQYF.

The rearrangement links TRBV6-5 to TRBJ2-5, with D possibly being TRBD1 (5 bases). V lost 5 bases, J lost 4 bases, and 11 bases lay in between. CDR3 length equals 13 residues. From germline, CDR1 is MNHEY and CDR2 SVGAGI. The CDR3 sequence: CASSTDTLETQYF. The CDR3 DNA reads TGTGCCAGCAGTACGGACACCTTAGAGACCCAGTACTTC.

CDR3 sequence: CASSEFTGGLGDTQYF. In DNA form, the CDR3 reads TGTGCCAGCAGTGAATTTACAGGGGGCCTAGGAGATACGCAGTATTTT. The chain combines TRBV25-1 with TRBJ2-3, with 9 nucleotides matching TRBD1. The trim removed 1 base at V and 5 bases at J, leaving 7 bases unmatched. Germline V gene sequence: CDR1 MGHDK, CDR2 SYGVNS. The CDR3 length is 16 residues.

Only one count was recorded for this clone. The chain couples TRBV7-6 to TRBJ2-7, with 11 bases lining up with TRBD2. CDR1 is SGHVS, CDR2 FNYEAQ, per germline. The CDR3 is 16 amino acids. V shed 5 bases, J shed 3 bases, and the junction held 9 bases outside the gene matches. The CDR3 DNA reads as TGTGCCAGCAGCGAGAAGACTAGCGGGAATAGCTACGAGCAGTACTTC. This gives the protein CASSEKTSGNSYEQYF.

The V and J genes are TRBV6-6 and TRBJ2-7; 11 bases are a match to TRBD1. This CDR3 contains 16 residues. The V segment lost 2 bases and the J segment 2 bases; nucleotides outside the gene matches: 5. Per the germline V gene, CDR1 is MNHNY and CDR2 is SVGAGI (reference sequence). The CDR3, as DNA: TGTGCCAGCAGTTACCCTCCGGGACAGGGGGCCTACGAGCAGTACTTC. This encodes CASSYPPGQGAYEQYF.

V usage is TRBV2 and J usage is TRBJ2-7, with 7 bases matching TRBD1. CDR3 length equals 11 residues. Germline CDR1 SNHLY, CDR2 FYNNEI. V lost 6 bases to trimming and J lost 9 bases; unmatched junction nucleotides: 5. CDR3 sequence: CASRDRWAQYF. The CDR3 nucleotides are TGTGCCAGCAGGGACAGGTGGGCGCAGTACTTC. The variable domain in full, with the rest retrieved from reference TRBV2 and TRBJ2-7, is EPEVTQTPSHQVTQMGQEVILRCVPISNHLYFYWYRQILGQKVEFLVSFYNNEISEKSEIFDDQFSVERPDGSNFTLKIRSTKLEDSAMYFCASRDRWAQYFGPGTRLTVT.

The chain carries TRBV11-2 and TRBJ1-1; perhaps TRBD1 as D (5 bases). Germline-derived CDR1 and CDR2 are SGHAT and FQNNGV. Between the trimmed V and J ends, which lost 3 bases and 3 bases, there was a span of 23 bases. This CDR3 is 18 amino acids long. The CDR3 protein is CASSFDPGASLRDTEAFF. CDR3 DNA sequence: TGTGCCAGCAGCTTCGATCCCGGGGCCTCTCTACGCGACACTGAAGCTTTCTTT.

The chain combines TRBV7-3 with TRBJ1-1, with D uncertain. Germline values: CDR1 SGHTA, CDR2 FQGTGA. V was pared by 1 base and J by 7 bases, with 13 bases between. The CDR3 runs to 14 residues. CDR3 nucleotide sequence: TGTGCCAGCAGCTTAAATCCTGGGTGGGGTGAAGCTTTCTTT. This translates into CASSLNPGWGEAFF.

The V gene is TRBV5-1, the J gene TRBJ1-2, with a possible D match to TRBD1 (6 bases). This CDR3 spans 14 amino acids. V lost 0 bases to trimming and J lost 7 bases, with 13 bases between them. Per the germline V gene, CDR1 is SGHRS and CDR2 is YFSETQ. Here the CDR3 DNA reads TGCGCCAGCAGCTTGGACAGGGCTTTGGGTGGCTACACCTTC. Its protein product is CASSLDRALGGYTF.

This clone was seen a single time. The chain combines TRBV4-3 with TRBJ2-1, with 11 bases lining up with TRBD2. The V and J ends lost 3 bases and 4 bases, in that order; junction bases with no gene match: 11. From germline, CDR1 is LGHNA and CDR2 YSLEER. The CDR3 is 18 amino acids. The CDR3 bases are TGCGCCAGCAGCCAGGAACTAGCGGGAGATTTAAGGTACAATGAGCAGTTCTTC. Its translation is CASSQELAGDLRYNEQFF.

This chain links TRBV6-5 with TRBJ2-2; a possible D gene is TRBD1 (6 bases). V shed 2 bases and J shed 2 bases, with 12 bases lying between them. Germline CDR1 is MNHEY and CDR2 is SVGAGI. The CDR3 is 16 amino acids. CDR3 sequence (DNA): TGTGCCAGCAGTTACACCACAGGGCTCAACACCGGGGAGCTGTTTTTT. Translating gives CASSYTTGLNTGELFF.

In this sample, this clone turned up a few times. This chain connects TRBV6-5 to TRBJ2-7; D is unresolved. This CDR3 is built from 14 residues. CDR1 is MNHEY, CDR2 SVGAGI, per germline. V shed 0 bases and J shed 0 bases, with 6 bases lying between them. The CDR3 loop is CASSYSVASYEQYF. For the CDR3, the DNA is TGTGCCAGCAGTTACTCCGTCGCCTCCTACGAGCAGTACTTC.

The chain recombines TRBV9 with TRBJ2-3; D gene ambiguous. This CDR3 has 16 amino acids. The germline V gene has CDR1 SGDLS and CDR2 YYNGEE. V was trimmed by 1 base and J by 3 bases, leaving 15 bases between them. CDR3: CASSVRSHLGTDTQYF. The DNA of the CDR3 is TGTGCCAGCAGCGTAAGGTCTCATCTGGGGACAGATACGCAGTATTTT.

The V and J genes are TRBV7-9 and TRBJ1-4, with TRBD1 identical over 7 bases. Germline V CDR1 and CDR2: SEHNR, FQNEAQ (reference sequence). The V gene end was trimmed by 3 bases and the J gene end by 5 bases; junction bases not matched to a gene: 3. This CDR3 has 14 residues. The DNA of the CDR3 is TGTGCCAGCAGCTTGGCGACAGGGAATGAAAAACTGTTTTTT. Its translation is CASSLATGNEKLFF.

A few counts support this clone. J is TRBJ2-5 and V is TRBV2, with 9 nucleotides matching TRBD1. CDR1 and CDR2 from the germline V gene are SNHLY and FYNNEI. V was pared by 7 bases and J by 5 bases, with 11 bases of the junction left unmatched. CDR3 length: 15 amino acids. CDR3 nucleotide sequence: TGTGCCAGCACCGAAGGGACAGGGCGAGGGGAGACCCAGTACTTC. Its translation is CASTEGTGRGETQYF.